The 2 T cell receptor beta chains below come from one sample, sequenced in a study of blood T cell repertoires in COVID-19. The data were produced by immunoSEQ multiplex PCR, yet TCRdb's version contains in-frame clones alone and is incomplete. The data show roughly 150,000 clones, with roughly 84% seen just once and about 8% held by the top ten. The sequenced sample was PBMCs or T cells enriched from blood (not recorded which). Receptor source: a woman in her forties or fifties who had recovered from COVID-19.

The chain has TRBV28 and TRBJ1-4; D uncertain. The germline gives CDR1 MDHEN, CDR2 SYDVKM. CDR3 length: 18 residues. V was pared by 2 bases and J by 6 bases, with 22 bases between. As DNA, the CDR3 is TGTGCCAGCAGTTTAAGTTGGTGGGAGGGAACAAGGCATGAAAAACTGTTTTTT. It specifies CASSLSWWEGTRHEKLFF.

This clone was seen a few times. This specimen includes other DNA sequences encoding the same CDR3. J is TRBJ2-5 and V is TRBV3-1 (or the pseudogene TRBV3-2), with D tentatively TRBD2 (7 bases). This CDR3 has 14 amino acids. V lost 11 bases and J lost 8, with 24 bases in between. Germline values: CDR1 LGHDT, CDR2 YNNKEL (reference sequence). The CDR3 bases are TGTGCCCCCAGCCAAGGGAGGGGGGGGCACACCCAGTACTTC. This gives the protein CAPSQGRGGHTQYF.